This T cell receptor (beta chain) was obtained from a study of T-cell memory formation after mild COVID-19. The overall study: Clusters were largely donor specific.

Overall study findings and caveats: Certain responding clones were present in pre-infection memory, suggesting participation of cross-reactive memory. Contracting clones from day 15 to 85 showed balanced CD4/CD8; later expanders favored CD4+.

The germline V and J ends were trimmed by 8 bases and 2 bases, with 3 bases remaining between them. CDR1 is KGHDR and CDR2 is SFDVKD in the germline V gene. The CDR3 has 11 amino acids. A remark on this clonotype: Antigen specificity is unknown.

TCRdb processed the 5' RACE reads anew with MiXCR; each CDR3 protein has one entry. The sample consists of under 550,000 distinct CDR3 sequences, 18% of them appearing once. The rearrangement uses TRBV24-1 and TRBJ2-1; D not certain. The sequence was obtained from a man aged 18 to 30 who had mild COVID-19 (a few samples of this study predate the infection). Cell type and time point are not known. The material sequenced was PBMCs or a T cell subset sorted from them (not recorded which). The CDR3 bases are TGTGCCACCAAGGCCTACAATGAGCAGTTCTTC. It encodes CATKAYNEQFF.